Below, 14 T cell receptor beta chains from the same sample are listed, as sequenced in a study of cytomegalovirus exposure and HLA in healthy donors. PCR involved 60 Vbeta and 13 Jbeta primers. The table came from immunoSEQ multiplex PCR; TCRdb's copy has only in-frame clones and leaves some out. The sample has about 160,000 clones, approximately 78% seen once. The sequencing input was PBMCs. Every receptor here comes from a girl aged 2 to 9 in good health and CMV-seropositive.

V gene TRBV28 combines with J gene TRBJ1-5; 9 bases are a match to TRBD1. The CDR3 sequence is 19 residues long. CDR1 and CDR2 from the germline V gene are MDHEN and SYDVKM. With 5 bases clipped from V and 0 bases from J, the junction kept 14 bases outside the gene matches. CDR3: CASSLTHRGPENSNQPQHF. CDR3 DNA: TGTGCCAGCAGTCTAACCCACAGGGGGCCTGAAAATAGCAATCAGCCCCAGCATTTT.

The V call is TRBV28, the J call TRBJ2-4, with TRBD1 matching over 11 bases. J lost 6 bases, V lost 6 bases, and 4 bases had no gene match. From germline, CDR1 is MDHEN and CDR2 SYDVKM. The CDR3 length is 14 residues. The CDR3 bases are TGTGCCAGCAGCCTCGGGACAGGGGGAAACATTCAGTACTTC. It encodes CASSLGTGGNIQYF.

The sample holds one count of this clone. V usage is TRBV30 and J usage is TRBJ1-1; D gene unclear. Trimming took 0 bases from V and 0 from J, leaving 11 bases between them. The CDR3 runs to 15 residues. Germline CDR1 and CDR2: GTSNPN and SVGIG (reference sequence). The CDR3, as DNA: TGTGCCTGGAGTGTCGGAACAGCCATGAACACTGAAGCTTTCTTT. It encodes CAWSVGTAMNTEAFF.

The chain employs TRBV20-1 and TRBJ2-3, with D hard to call. Germline V gene lookup returns CDR1 DFQATT and CDR2 SNEGSKA (reference sequence). This CDR3 is built from 10 residues. Trimming stripped 1 base from V and 11 bases from J, with 7 bases between. The DNA of the CDR3 is TGCAGTGCTAGAGGGAGAGGGCAGTATTTT. It translates to CSARGRGQYF.

The chain is built from TRBV13 and TRBJ2-3, with a weak D call TRBD1 (5 bases). Trimming cost V 5 bases and J 0 bases, with 15 bases left between them. This CDR3 contains 16 residues. The germline gives CDR1 PRHDT, CDR2 FYEKMQ (reference sequence). The CDR3 here is CASSLSQGTSTDTQYF. The CDR3 nucleotides are TGTGCCAGCAGCCTCTCCCAGGGTACAAGCACAGATACGCAGTATTTT.

This rearrangement joins TRBV7-3 to TRBJ2-5, with D uncertain. Trimming took 5 bases from V and 0 from J, leaving 7 bases between them. The V gene's germline CDR1 is SGHTA and CDR2 FQGTGA. The CDR3 has 13 residues. The CDR3, as DNA: TGTGCCAGCAGCCCCAACTACCAAGAGACCCAGTACTTC. Protein sequence: CASSPNYQETQYF.

In this sample, this clone turned up once. The chain joins TRBV21-1 to TRBJ2-7; TRBD2 was called by the table and not checked on the DNA. TRBV21-1 is listed as a pseudogene. The CDR3 has 21 residues. The CDR3 protein is CASSKVGVSCRGQTKSYEQYF. The DNA of the CDR3 is TGTGCCAGCAGCAAAGTCGGGGTTTCTTGTCGTGGTCAGACTAAATCCTACGAGCAGTACTTC.

The rearrangement uses TRBV19 and TRBJ2-3; D uncertain. Germline loops: CDR1 LNHDA, CDR2 SQIVND (reference sequence). V gave up 8 bases and J gave up 4 bases, with 7 bases separating them. The CDR3 loop spans 11 amino acids. The CDR3 is CASAFADTQYF. The CDR3 bases are TGTGCCAGTGCGTTCGCAGATACGCAGTATTTT. Looking up the rest from reference TRBV19 and TRBJ2-3 gives the full variable domain: DGGITQSPKYLFRKEGQNVTLSCEQNLNHDAMYWYRQDPGQGLRLIYYSQIVNDFQKGDIAEGYSVSREKKESFPLTVTSAQKNPTAFYLCASAFADTQYFGPGTRLTVL.

Here the CDR3 reads CASSSAGVSEAFF. The CDR3 nucleotides read TGTGCCAGCAGTTCGGCAGGGGTCTCTGAAGCTTTCTTT. The chain recombines TRBV27 with TRBJ1-1; possibly TRBD1 for D (6 bases). The germline V and J ends were trimmed by 4 bases and 6 bases, with 12 bases remaining between them. CDR1 and CDR2 (germline): MNHEY, SMNVEV (reference sequence). The CDR3 covers 13 residues.

Only a few counts were recorded for this clone. The gene calls are TRBV18 and TRBJ2-3; the match to TRBD2 covers 14 bases. The V segment lost 3 bases and the J segment 3 bases; nucleotides outside the gene matches: 8. The CDR3 contains 18 residues. Germline V gene sequence: CDR1 KGHSH, CDR2 LQKENI. The CDR3 nucleotides read TGTGCCAGCTCACCCCGACTAGCGGGAGGGCCTGTGACAGATACGCAGTATTTT. Protein: CASSPRLAGGPVTDTQYF. Based on the CDR3 plus reference TRBV18 and TRBJ2-3, the full variable domain is NAGVMQNPRHLVRRRGQEARLRCSPMKGHSHVYWYRQLPEEGLKFMVYLQKENIIDESGMPKERFSAEFPKEGPSILRIQQVVRGDSAAYFCASSPRLAGGPVTDTQYFGPGTRLTVL.

V is TRBV6-5 and J is TRBJ2-5; tentative D call: TRBD2 (5 bases). This CDR3 has 13 amino acids. The germline V gene has CDR1 MNHEY and CDR2 SVGAGI. Trimming shortened V by 10 bases and J by 0 bases, and 12 bases separated the two germline ends. Written as DNA, the CDR3 is TGTGCCACTTGGACTTCTAACCAAGAGACCCAGTACTTC. Translating gives CATWTSNQETQYF.

The chain uses TRBV19 and TRBJ1-3; D may be TRBD1 (6 bases). The CDR3 contains 12 residues. Trimming shortened V by 5 bases and J by 7 bases, and 9 bases separated the two germline ends. CDR1 LNHDA and CDR2 SQIVND come from the germline V gene (reference sequence). The CDR3 spells CASSSGENTIYF. The CDR3 DNA follows: TGTGCCAGTAGTTCAGGGGAGAACACCATATATTTT. The full variable domain, in which reference TRBV19 and TRBJ1-3 provide the parts outside the CDR3, is DGGITQSPKYLFRKEGQNVTLSCEQNLNHDAMYWYRQDPGQGLRLIYYSQIVNDFQKGDIAEGYSVSREKKESFPLTVTSAQKNPTAFYLCASSSGENTIYFGEGSWLTVV.

This chain uses TRBV5-1 with TRBJ2-1; D is perhaps TRBD1 (5 bases). This CDR3 comprises 12 residues. The germline CDR1 and CDR2 sequences are SGHRS and YFSETQ. The V end was cut by 0 bases, the J end by 7 bases, with 5 bases between. The CDR3 bases are TGCGCCAGCAGCTTGGAGGGGAATGAGCAGTTCTTC. This gives the protein CASSLEGNEQFF.

This clone was detected a few times. This sequence joins TRBV30 and TRBJ1-5, with D possibly matching TRBD1 (6 bases). The CDR3 runs to 13 residues. V was pared by 2 bases and J by 7 bases, with 12 bases between. CDR1 and CDR2 (germline): GTSNPN, SVGIG (reference sequence). CDR3 protein: CAWSTGIEQPQHF. CDR3 nucleotides: TGTGCCTGGAGTACAGGGATCGAACAGCCCCAGCATTTT.